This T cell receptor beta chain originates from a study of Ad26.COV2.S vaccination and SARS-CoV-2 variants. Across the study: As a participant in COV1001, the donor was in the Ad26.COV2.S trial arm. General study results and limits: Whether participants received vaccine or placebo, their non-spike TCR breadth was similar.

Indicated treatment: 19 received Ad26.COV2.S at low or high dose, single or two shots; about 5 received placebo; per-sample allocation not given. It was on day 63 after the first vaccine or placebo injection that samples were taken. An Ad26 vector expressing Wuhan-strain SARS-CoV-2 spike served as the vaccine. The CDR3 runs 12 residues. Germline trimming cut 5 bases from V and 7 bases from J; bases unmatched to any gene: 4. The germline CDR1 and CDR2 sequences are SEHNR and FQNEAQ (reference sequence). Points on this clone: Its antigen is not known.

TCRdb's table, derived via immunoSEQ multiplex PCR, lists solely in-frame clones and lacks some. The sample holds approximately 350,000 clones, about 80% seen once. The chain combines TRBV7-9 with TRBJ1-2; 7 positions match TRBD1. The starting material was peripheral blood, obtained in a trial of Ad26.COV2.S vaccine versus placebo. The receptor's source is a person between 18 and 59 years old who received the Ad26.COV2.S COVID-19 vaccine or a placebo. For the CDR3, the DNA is TGTGCCAGCAGCCTCCCAGGGGGTGGCTACACCTTC. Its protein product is CASSLPGGGYTF.